A single sample gave rise to the 27 T cell receptor beta chains below, sequenced in a study of blood T cells in healthy people across ages. Then a second PCR, running about 7 to 11 cycles, was carried out with a sample-barcoded 5' primer and a J-beta primer mix. TCRdb called the 5' RACE reads again in MiXCR, with one record for every CDR3 protein. Here the sample spans some 880,000 distinct CDR3 sequences, 35% to 40% being singletons. Sequencing was carried out using blood. The receptors stem from a man between 18 and 35 years old in good health.

This clonotype came up a few times. This chain connects TRBV20-1 to TRBJ2-5, with TRBD2 matching over 9 bases. The trim removed 1 base at V and 11 bases at J, leaving 11 bases unmatched. The germline V gene encodes CDR1 DFQATT and CDR2 SNEGSKA (reference sequence). The CDR3 has 14 amino acids. The CDR3 DNA reads TGCAGTGCTAGAGGGCTAGCGGGGAGCGATGAGCAGTACTTC. Residues: CSARGLAGSDEQYF.

The gene calls are TRBV19 and TRBJ2-6; 7 bases agree with TRBD1. CDR1 and CDR2 (germline): LNHDA, SQIVND (reference sequence). V gave up 4 bases and J gave up 2 bases; unmatched junction bases: 2. This CDR3 has 15 amino acids. The CDR3 DNA is TGTGCCAGTAGTACAGGGGGTGCTGGGGCCAACGTCCTGACTTTC. The encoded protein is CASSTGGAGANVLTF. The full variable domain, its missing parts supplied by reference TRBV19 and TRBJ2-6, is DGGITQSPKYLFRKEGQNVTLSCEQNLNHDAMYWYRQDPGQGLRLIYYSQIVNDFQKGDIAEGYSVSREKKESFPLTVTSAQKNPTAFYLCASSTGGAGANVLTFGAGSRLTVL.

This clonotype was observed a few times. Germline and junction disagree at one end, which may indicate a read error. The chain combines TRBV4-3 with TRBJ1-4, with no clear D. Germline CDR1 and CDR2: LGHNA and YSLEER. The CDR3 runs 15 residues. CDR3 nucleotide sequence: TGCGCCGGCAGCCAAGATTCTGGCAGCCCTGAAAAACTGTTTTTT. Its translation: CAGSQDSGSPEKLFF.

This clonotype was seen only a few times. V gene TRBV10-3 combines with J gene TRBJ2-5; possible D gene TRBD1, 6 bases. The CDR3 has 13 amino acids. The germline V gene encodes CDR1 ENHRY and CDR2 SYGVKD. Between the trimmed V and J ends, which lost 2 bases and 4 bases, there was a span of 8 bases. CDR3 loop: CAISETGLETQYF. The CDR3 DNA follows: TGTGCCATCAGTGAGACAGGGCTAGAGACCCAGTACTTC.

This clonotype has at least ten counts. This chain links TRBV25-1 with TRBJ2-3; 11 bases match TRBD2. The trim removed 6 bases at V and 1 base at J, leaving 3 bases unmatched. This CDR3 is built from 15 residues. The germline gives CDR1 MGHDK, CDR2 SYGVNS. For the CDR3, the DNA is TGTGCCAGCAGCCAACTAGCGGGGGGCACAGATACGCAGTATTTT. This codes for CASSQLAGGTDTQYF.

This clonotype was seen only a few times. V gene TRBV28 combines with J gene TRBJ2-5; 11 nucleotides line up with TRBD1. V shed 6 bases, J shed 5 bases, and the junction held 8 bases outside the gene matches. This CDR3 has 15 amino acids. Per the germline V gene, CDR1 is MDHEN and CDR2 is SYDVKM. The CDR3 bases are TGTGCCAGCAGAACTAGGACAGGGGGCTTGGAGACCCAGTACTTC. Its protein is CASRTRTGGLETQYF.

There are a few counts of this clonotype. V usage is TRBV7-8 and J usage is TRBJ2-7; 8 bases are shared with TRBD1. The trim removed 2 bases at V and 6 bases at J, leaving 3 bases unmatched. The V gene's germline CDR1 is SGHVS and CDR2 FQNEAQ. The CDR3 totals 13 residues. This CDR3 is CASSLQGAGEQYF. CDR3 coding DNA: TGTGCCAGCAGCTTACAGGGGGCCGGCGAGCAGTACTTC.

The chain recombines TRBV7-9 with TRBJ2-1, with D perhaps TRBD1 (6 bases). Per the germline V gene, CDR1 is SEHNR and CDR2 is FQNEAQ (reference sequence). V lost 2 bases, J lost 0 bases, and 11 bases lay in between. CDR3 length equals 16 residues. CDR3 in amino acids: CASSLSQGTSYNEQFF. The CDR3 DNA reads TGTGCCAGCAGCTTAAGTCAGGGGACCTCCTACAATGAGCAGTTCTTC.

The chain links TRBV12-3 or TRBV12-4 to TRBJ2-7; a weak D match, TRBD1 (5 bases). The J call may be in error: the DNA end matches TRBJ2-5 better. This CDR3 is built from 14 residues. The CDR3 DNA is TGTGCCAGCAGTTTTGGGGCCGGTAGGGGGACCCAGTACTTC. It specifies CASSFGAGRGTQYF.

The chain recombines TRBV4-3 with TRBJ2-3; 7 nucleotides line up with TRBD2. The CDR3 loop spans 18 amino acids. The V gene end was trimmed by 0 bases and the J gene end by 2 bases; junction bases not matched to a gene: 11. The germline gives CDR1 LGHNA, CDR2 YSLEER. DNA of the CDR3: TGCGCCAGCAGCCAAGATCTGGGGGGGGGAGCGTCCACAGATACGCAGTATTTT. Protein: CASSQDLGGGASTDTQYF.

CDR3 DNA: TGCAGCGTTGGTAGGCAGGGGGTGAACACTGAAGCTTTCTTT. Residues: CSVGRQGVNTEAFF. The chain recombines TRBV29-1 with TRBJ1-1; TRBD1 matches at 7 bases. Germline V gene lookup returns CDR1 SQVTM and CDR2 ANQGSEA. V shed 4 bases and J 0 bases; nucleotides not matched to a gene: 5. The length of the CDR3 is 14 residues.

The chain links TRBV4-3 to TRBJ1-4, with D perhaps matching TRBD1 (6 bases). Germline V gene sequence: CDR1 LGHNA, CDR2 YSLEER. The CDR3 spans 15 residues. Trimming left V 0 bases short and J 8 bases short, with 13 bases between. The chain's CDR3 is CASSQENDQGEKLFF. In DNA form, the CDR3 reads TGCGCCAGCAGCCAAGAAAACGACCAGGGGGAAAAACTGTTTTTT.

This clonotype was recorded a few times. The chain is built from TRBV28 and TRBJ1-1, with unresolved D. V was trimmed by 8 bases and J by 0 bases, leaving 10 bases between them. The CDR3 is 13 amino acids. Looked up from germline, CDR1 is MDHEN and CDR2 is SYDVKM. CDR3 DNA sequence: TGTGCCAGCCTCAACGACCTGAACACTGAAGCTTTCTTT. This gives the protein CASLNDLNTEAFF.

A note on this clonotype: Possible read error: a much larger clone is one base away. The rearrangement uses TRBV11-3 and TRBJ2-1; D gene ambiguous. Germline CDR1 is SGHNT and CDR2 is YENEEA. The CDR3 runs to 13 residues. Written as DNA, the CDR3 is TGTGTCAGCAGCTTAGGTGTGCGCAATGAGCAGTTCTTC. Its protein product is CVSSLGVRNEQFF.

Concerning this clonotype: This could be a read error, since a much larger clone is one nucleotide away. The genes are TRBV5-1 and TRBJ2-1; D possibly matches TRBD1 or TRBD2 (7 bases each). The DNA end is more similar to TRBJ2-7, so the J call may be wrong. The CDR3 loop spans 16 amino acids. CDR1 is SGHRS, CDR2 YFSETQ, per germline. This CDR3 reads CASSLGGDRAKNEQYF. DNA of the CDR3: TGCGCCAGCAGCCTGGGAGGGGACAGAGCAAAAAATGAGCAGTACTTC.

This clonotype showed up just a few times. The rearrangement uses TRBV7-2 and TRBJ2-1; 11 nucleotides align to TRBD2. The CDR3 loop spans 18 amino acids. J lost 4 bases, V lost 2 bases, and 10 bases had no gene match. Germline lookup yields CDR1 SGHTA and CDR2 FQGNSA. The CDR3 DNA reads TGTGCCAGCAGCTTAAGGGATAGCGGGGGGGCAGGTTACAATGAGCAGTTCTTC. Protein sequence: CASSLRDSGGAGYNEQFF.

V is TRBV7-2 and J is TRBJ2-5; the D is unclear. The CDR3 loop spans 15 amino acids. The germline V gene has CDR1 SGHTA and CDR2 FQGNSA. V was pared by 4 bases and J by 2 bases, with 14 bases between. DNA of the CDR3: TGTGCCAGCAGCTCAGCGTACGCCCCGCAAGAGACCCAGTACTTC. Its translation: CASSSAYAPQETQYF.

This clonotype was recorded a few times. This could be a read error, since a much larger clone is one nucleotide away. The chain recombines TRBV4-1 with TRBJ2-5; 10 bases align to TRBD1. The junction had 7 bases not matched to a gene; V was cut back by 2 bases and J by 10 bases. The CDR3 consists of 14 residues. CDR1 and CDR2 (germline): MGHRA, YSYEKL. CDR3 sequence reads: CASSQTMDRGNQYF. In nucleotides, the CDR3 is TGCGCCAGCAGCCAAACCATGGACAGGGGGAACCAGTACTTC.

J is TRBJ2-3 and V is TRBV12-3 or TRBV12-4; TRBD2 aligns across 7 bases. Trimming removed 6 bases from V and 4 bases from J; junction bases left unmatched: 7. The CDR3 totals 14 residues. The CDR3 here is CASSGERGADTQYF. The CDR3 nucleotides read TGTGCCAGCAGCGGTGAGCGGGGAGCAGATACGCAGTATTTT.

Ten or more counts support this clonotype. The chain couples TRBV9 to TRBJ2-3; D unresolved. The CDR3 has 14 amino acids. The germline V gene encodes CDR1 SGDLS and CDR2 YYNGEE. The V end was cut by 1 base, the J end by 0 bases, with 6 bases between. CDR3 bases: TGTGCCAGCAGCGTATTTGGAAGCACAGATACGCAGTATTTT. Translation gives CASSVFGSTDTQYF.

This clonotype was detected a few times. This chain connects TRBV27 to TRBJ1-1; D uncertain. Per germline, CDR1 MNHEY and CDR2 SMNVEV (reference sequence). This CDR3 has 10 residues. The V end lost 11 bases, the J end lost 1 base, and 5 bases lay between the germline ends. The CDR3 spells CAAGNTEAFF. The CDR3 DNA reads TGTGCCGCAGGGAACACTGAAGCTTTCTTT.

This clonotype was picked up a small number of times. The genes are TRBV14 and TRBJ2-3; unclear D gene. Trimming removed 0 bases at V and 0 bases at J, with 22 bases between. The germline V gene encodes CDR1 SGHDN and CDR2 FVKESK. CDR3 length: 20 residues. CDR3 residues: CASSQDTWWASTASTDTQYF. The DNA for the CDR3 is TGTGCCAGCAGCCAAGATACTTGGTGGGCCAGTACTGCTAGCACAGATACGCAGTATTTT.

V is TRBV18 and J is TRBJ2-2; D is perhaps TRBD1 (5 bases). Trimming stripped 1 base from V and 7 bases from J, with 7 bases between. This CDR3 region has 13 residues. Germline assignment: CDR1 KGHSH and CDR2 LQKENI. The CDR3 here is CASSPQGNGELFF. The DNA of the CDR3 is TGTGCCAGCTCACCACAGGGGAACGGGGAGCTGTTTTTT.

This clonotype was observed a handful of times. The rearrangement uses TRBV4-3 and TRBJ2-7; TRBD1 might be the D (5 bases). CDR1 LGHNA and CDR2 YSLEER come from the germline V gene. V lost 0 bases to trimming and J lost 0 bases, with 6 bases between them. The CDR3 runs to 14 residues. The CDR3 is CASSQEDSSYEQYF. CDR3 nucleotide sequence: TGCGCCAGCAGCCAAGAAGACAGCTCCTACGAGCAGTACTTC.

In regard to this clonotype: This may come from a read error, since a much larger clone is one base off. V gene TRBV12-3 or TRBV12-4 combines with J gene TRBJ1-1; D unclear. Trimming shortened V by 6 bases and J by 1 base, and 9 bases separated the two germline ends. The CDR3 extends over 13 amino acids. CDR3 sequence: CASSLQRNTEAFF. The CDR3 DNA follows: TGTGCCAGCAGCTTACAGAGGAACACTGAAGCTTTCTTT.

J is TRBJ2-5 and V is TRBV28; D gene uncertain. This CDR3 region has 14 residues. Trimming took 1 base from V and 1 from J, leaving 7 bases between them. Germline loops: CDR1 MDHEN, CDR2 SYDVKM. The CDR3 is CASSLYGSQETQYF. The CDR3 DNA sequence: TGTGCCAGCAGTTTATATGGGTCCCAAGAGACCCAGTACTTC.

The chain recombines TRBV4-1 with TRBJ2-5; possibly TRBD2 for D (6 bases). V shed 2 bases and J shed 11 bases, with 21 bases lying between them. Germline V gives CDR1 MGHRA, CDR2 YSYEKL. The CDR3 is made up of 15 amino acids. CDR3 DNA: TGCGCCAGCAGCCAAATGTTTCGGGACTGCAATGAGCAGTACTTC. Protein: CASSQMFRDCNEQYF.